This TCR beta chain was recorded in a study of T cell repertoires in cytomegalovirus infection. Study-wide background: Recently identified HLA-C-restricted and well-studied HLA-B-restricted CMV epitopes were used. CMV infection plus the matching HLA type was flagged by public TCR beta signatures. Broader study findings: It was HLA-C-restricted CMV-specific TCR beta clonotypes that dominated the response ex vivo.

MiXCR, applied by TCRdb to the reads, yields one record per CDR3 protein. The sample has about 890,000 distinct CDR3 sequences; roughly a third are singletons. This clonotype appeared a few times. The target antigen is unknown. The sample here was cultured CD8+ T cells from PBMCs, taken from culture after CMV antigen stimulation. This sequence was found in a human donor in good health (CMV status not recorded). Some clones in this sample may be carry-over from other donors' samples.

CDR3 sequence: CAITSRRGTDTQYF. CDR3 DNA sequence: TGTGCCATCACCTCCCGTAGGGGGACAGATACGCAGTATTTT. The rearrangement joins TRBV10-3 to TRBJ2-3; a weak D match, TRBD1 (6 bases). The V and J ends lost 7 bases and 3 bases respectively, with 14 bases between them. Germline V gene sequence: CDR1 ENHRY, CDR2 SYGVKD. CDR3 length equals 14 residues.